This entry features one TCR beta chain sequence. This entry belongs to a study of blood T cell repertoires in COVID-19. Study information: Nucleic acid was either cDNA or gDNA, and it came from T cells, B-cell-depleted T cells, or PBMCs.

Repertoires were generated with immunoSEQ multiplex PCR, while TCRdb's copy carries only in-frame clones and drops some. The table records around 150,000 clones, 78% of them present only once. The receptor's source is a woman aged 80 or over with acute or convalescent COVID-19. The sample consisted of peripheral blood.

The CDR3 reads CAWTRSNTGELFF. The CDR3 DNA reads TGTGCCTGGACCAGGTCGAACACCGGGGAGCTGTTTTTT. The chain uses TRBV30 and TRBJ2-2; no clear D. V was trimmed by 4 bases and J by 0 bases, leaving 6 bases between them. This CDR3 is built from 13 residues. Germline V lookup: CDR1 GTSNPN, CDR2 SVGIG (reference sequence).